The 11 T cell receptor beta chains below come from one sample, sequenced in a study of cytomegalovirus exposure and HLA in healthy donors (dated by TCRdb to about 2017). Library method: the immunoSEQ multiplex PCR assay. For the multiplex PCR, a mixture combining 60 forward primers for TCR Vbeta segments and 13 reverse primers for TCR Jbeta segments was used. In TCRdb, the immuneACCESS table is reduced to in-frame sequences with V and J assigned. These tables do not hold every clone; where another copy was compared, an unresolved V gene accounts for under half, and the others remain unexplained. The sample table lists tens of thousands of clones, almost 75% of them with a count of one. Of the sample, 4.5% to 5.5% is held by the ten largest clones. The sequenced sample was PBMCs. The source of these receptors is a man aged 45 to 65 in good health and CMV-seronegative.

This clone was counted between two and nine times. This CDR3 is CASRVGQINQPQHF. The CDR3 DNA reads as TGTGCCAGTAGAGTTGGACAGATTAATCAGCCCCAGCATTTT. The V call is TRBV19, the J call TRBJ1-5; D might be TRBD1 (6 bases). Germline CDR1 and CDR2: LNHDA and SQIVND (reference sequence). The ends were cut back, 6 bases at V and 4 bases at J, with 13 bases in the middle. This CDR3 comprises 14 residues.

In its sample, this clone was seen a few times. The V and J genes are TRBV6-5 and TRBJ2-1; 7 bases align to TRBD2. Unmatched junction bases numbered 5, after V lost 0 bases and J lost 3 bases. Germline V gene sequence: CDR1 MNHEY, CDR2 SVGAGI. This CDR3 has 16 amino acids. This CDR3 is CASSYSGLGNYNEQFF. In DNA, the CDR3 is TGTGCCAGCAGTTACTCCGGACTAGGCAACTACAATGAGCAGTTCTTC.

The rearrangement links TRBV30 to TRBJ1-5; 7 bases line up with TRBD1. Germline CDR1 GTSNPN, CDR2 SVGIG (reference sequence). With V trimmed by 3 bases and J by 1 base, 6 bases remained unmatched. CDR3 size: 15 residues. This CDR3 reads CAWSEGGVSNQPQHF. CDR3 sequence (DNA): TGTGCCTGGAGCGAAGGGGGCGTAAGCAATCAGCCCCAGCATTTT.

The rearrangement uses TRBV6-1 and TRBJ1-2; no definite D call. The CDR3 extends over 14 amino acids. Germline V gene data show CDR1 as MNHNS and CDR2 as SASEGT. The V gene lost 0 bases and the J gene lost 7 bases, with 12 bases spanning the gap. For the CDR3, the DNA is TGTGCCAGCAGTGAAGCGCGGGCCCGAGGTGGCTACACCTTC. This codes for CASSEARARGGYTF.

V is TRBV30 and J is TRBJ1-1, with D maybe TRBD1 (6 bases). This CDR3 region has 15 residues. The germline gives CDR1 GTSNPN, CDR2 SVGIG (reference sequence). Trimming removed 2 bases from V and 0 bases from J, with 13 bases in between. The CDR3 protein is CAWSIRQGMNTEAFF. In nucleotides, the CDR3 is TGTGCCTGGAGTATCCGTCAGGGGATGAACACTGAAGCTTTCTTT. The variable domain in full, completed from reference TRBV30 and TRBJ1-1, reads SQTIHQWPATLVQPVGSPLSLECTVEGTSNPNLYWYRQAAGRGLQLLFYSVGIGQISSEVPQNLSASRPQDRQFILSSKKLLLSDSGFYLCAWSIRQGMNTEAFFGQGTRLTVV.

This clone was counted between two and nine times. The V gene is TRBV5-1, the J gene TRBJ2-5; 9 bases align to TRBD2. With V trimmed by 5 bases and J by 3 bases, 8 bases remained unmatched. The CDR3 has 15 amino acids. CDR1 and CDR2 (germline): SGHRS, YFSETQ. The CDR3 region is CASRWRGGAEETQYF. The CDR3 bases are TGCGCCAGCAGGTGGCGGGGGGGGGCCGAAGAGACCCAGTACTTC.

The chain uses TRBV7-8 and TRBJ2-4; 8 nucleotides agree with TRBD2. Trimming cost V 4 bases and J 1 base; bases outside gene matches: 6. Germline assignment: CDR1 SGHVS and CDR2 FQNEAQ. CDR3 length equals 16 residues. The CDR3 spells CASSSLSSGAKNIQYF. CDR3 DNA sequence: TGTGCCAGCAGCTCCCTTTCTAGCGGGGCCAAAAACATTCAGTACTTC.

J is TRBJ1-1 and V is TRBV27, with TRBD1 matching over 10 bases. After removal of 1 base from V and 1 base from J, the junction contained 6 bases not matched to a gene. CDR3 length: 17 residues. Germline values: CDR1 MNHEY, CDR2 SMNVEV (reference sequence). CDR3 region: CASSLFGTGVANTEAFF. The CDR3 DNA reads TGTGCCAGCAGTTTATTCGGGACAGGGGTCGCGAACACTGAAGCTTTCTTT.

The CDR3 region has the DNA TGTGCCAGCAGCGTAAGAGATTTCTCCTACAATGAGCAGTTCTTC. Translation: CASSVRDFSYNEQFF. The rearrangement uses TRBV9 and TRBJ2-1; D is undetermined. This CDR3 spans 15 amino acids. The ends were cut back, 1 base at V and 0 bases at J, with 8 bases in the middle. Germline V CDR1 and CDR2: SGDLS, YYNGEE.

The CDR3 DNA reads TGTGCCAGCAGGACCATAGGACAGGGGGACACCGGGGAGCTGTTTTTT. Its protein product is CASRTIGQGDTGELFF. The chain combines TRBV5-4 with TRBJ2-2, with 10 bases matching TRBD1. Trimming removed 5 bases from V and 3 bases from J; junction bases left unmatched: 7. The germline V gene encodes CDR1 SGHNT and CDR2 YYREEE (reference sequence). The CDR3 extends over 16 amino acids. Looking up the rest from reference TRBV5-4 and TRBJ2-2 gives the full variable domain: ETGVTQSPTHLIKTRGQQVTLRCSSQSGHNTVSWYQQALGQGPQFIFQYYREEENGRGNFPPRFSGLQFPNYSSELNVNALELDDSALYLCASRTIGQGDTGELFFGEGSRLTVL.

The chain is built from TRBV30 and TRBJ2-5; possible D gene TRBD1, 6 bases. V was cut by 2 bases and J by 3 bases, with 13 bases left in between. From germline, CDR1 is GTSNPN and CDR2 SVGIG (reference sequence). The CDR3 consists of 14 residues. In nucleotides, the CDR3 is TGTGCCTGGAGTCTAGGACAGTTAGAAGAGACCCAGTACTTC. This codes for CAWSLGQLEETQYF.